Listed here are 21 T cell receptor beta chains from one sample, sequenced in a study of T cell responses to AZD1222 COVID-19 vaccine. Here immunoSEQ multiplex PCR was the method, and the copy in TCRdb shows in-frame clones only, minus some. The sample includes roughly 120,000 clones, around 85% of them seen just once. Sequencing used peripheral blood, obtained on day 0 of MenACWY control vaccination. Receptors were obtained from an adult in good health.

This chain uses TRBV5-6 with TRBJ1-4; maybe TRBD1 (5 bases). This CDR3 has 11 residues. CDR1 and CDR2 from the germline V gene are SGHDT and YYEEEE. Trimming stripped 4 bases from V and 11 bases from J, with 9 bases between. The CDR3 protein is CASSRGVKLFF. Here the CDR3 DNA reads TGTGCCAGCAGCCGAGGGGTGAAACTGTTTTTT.

The V gene is TRBV5-6, the J gene TRBJ1-6; D is ambiguous. The germline V gene encodes CDR1 SGHDT and CDR2 YYEEEE. The CDR3 spans 14 residues. V was cut by 0 bases and J by 8 bases, with 9 bases left in between. The CDR3 sequence is CASSLDSYYSPLHF. CDR3 bases: TGTGCCAGCAGCTTGGACAGCTACTATTCACCCCTCCACTTT.

This rearrangement joins TRBV12-3 or TRBV12-4 to TRBJ2-7, with D possibly TRBD2 on 5 matching bases. V lost 1 base to trimming and J lost 7 bases, with 11 bases between them. This CDR3 contains 13 residues. CDR3 bases: TGTGCCAGCAGTTTAGTCGGGGTGGGGGAGCAGTACTTC. Residues: CASSLVGVGEQYF.

The chain links TRBV14 to TRBJ1-4; D is uncertain. Germline V lookup: CDR1 SGHDN, CDR2 FVKESK. Trimming removed 0 bases at V and 1 base at J, with 9 bases between. CDR3 length equals 16 residues. The CDR3 DNA is TGTGCCAGCAGCCAAGAGTTAGTAGGAACTAATGAAAAACTGTTTTTT. Translated, it gives CASSQELVGTNEKLFF. Variable domain in full (rest from reference TRBV14 and TRBJ1-4): EAGVTQFPSHSVIEKGQTVTLRCDPISGHDNLYWYRRVMGKEIKFLLHFVKESKQDESGMPNNRFLAERTGGTYSTLKVQPAELEDSGVYFCASSQELVGTNEKLFFGSGTQLSVL.

The rearrangement joins TRBV9 to TRBJ1-2; a possible D gene is TRBD1 (5 bases). The CDR3 sequence is 13 residues long. Germline V gives CDR1 SGDLS, CDR2 YYNGEE. Trimming took off 3 bases at V and 12 bases at J, with 18 bases between the two ends. The CDR3 is CASSAQRGGRNTF. In DNA form, the CDR3 reads TGTGCCAGCAGCGCCCAACGGGGGGGAAGAAACACCTTC.

This chain joins TRBV28 and TRBJ2-3, with 16 bases matching TRBD2. V shed 2 bases and J 1 base; nucleotides not matched to a gene: 12. This CDR3 is built from 21 residues. Germline assignment: CDR1 MDHEN and CDR2 SYDVKM. The CDR3 sequence: CASSLRPPGLAGGPGTDTQYF. The CDR3 bases are TGTGCCAGCAGTTTAAGGCCCCCGGGACTAGCGGGGGGGCCCGGCACAGATACGCAGTATTTT.

This chain uses TRBV7-3 with TRBJ2-2; possible D gene TRBD2, 5 bases. CDR3 length: 13 amino acids. Germline V lookup: CDR1 SGHTA, CDR2 FQGTGA. V dropped 6 bases and J dropped 3 bases, with 8 bases sitting between them. In DNA, the CDR3 is TGTGCCAGCAGTGAGGACTACACCGGGGAGCTGTTTTTT. Translation gives CASSEDYTGELFF.

V and J are TRBV19 and TRBJ2-3; D gene uncertain. Deletions cut 5 bases from V and 0 bases from J, with 6 bases between. The CDR3 runs 13 residues. Germline loops: CDR1 LNHDA, CDR2 SQIVND (reference sequence). The CDR3 region is CASSPFSTDTQYF. CDR3 DNA sequence: TGTGCCAGTAGTCCTTTTAGCACAGATACGCAGTATTTT. The variable domain in full, completed from reference TRBV19 and TRBJ2-3, reads DGGITQSPKYLFRKEGQNVTLSCEQNLNHDAMYWYRQDPGQGLRLIYYSQIVNDFQKGDIAEGYSVSREKKESFPLTVTSAQKNPTAFYLCASSPFSTDTQYFGPGTRLTVL.

J is TRBJ2-3 and V is TRBV14; D assignment may be TRBD1 or TRBD2 (5 bases each). The CDR3 covers 19 residues. CDR1 and CDR2 from the germline V gene are SGHDN and FVKESK. With 0 bases removed from V and 2 bases from J, the gap between germline ends came to 21 bases. Here the CDR3 DNA reads TGTGCCAGCAGCCAAGATTGGGGGACGAGAACCTCATTCACAGATACGCAGTATTTT. Amino acids: CASSQDWGTRTSFTDTQYF.

A single count supports this clone. The chain combines TRBV9 with TRBJ1-2; D is uncertain. V was clipped by 0 bases and J by 4 bases, with 13 bases between them. The CDR3 is 15 residues long. Germline V CDR1 and CDR2: SGDLS, YYNGEE. CDR3 sequence: CASSVAEGPSYGYTF. CDR3 coding DNA: TGTGCCAGCAGCGTAGCGGAAGGACCCAGCTATGGCTACACCTTC.

The V and J genes are TRBV18 and TRBJ2-7, with 9 bases identical to TRBD1. V lost 6 bases and J lost 2; bases outside the gene matches: 11. CDR1 and CDR2 from the germline V gene are KGHSH and LQKENI. CDR3 length: 16 amino acids. The DNA for the CDR3 is TGTGCCAGCTCCCCTGGGACAGGGAGGTTCCCCTACGAGCAGTACTTC. It specifies CASSPGTGRFPYEQYF.

The rearrangement uses TRBV19 and TRBJ1-2; perhaps TRBD1 as D (5 bases). The CDR3 extends over 17 amino acids. CDR1 and CDR2 (germline): LNHDA, SQIVND (reference sequence). V was clipped by 0 bases and J by 6 bases, with 20 bases between them. The CDR3 sequence is CASSIEGFGQGFNGYTF. In DNA form, the CDR3 reads TGTGCCAGTAGTATAGAGGGGTTCGGGCAGGGCTTCAATGGCTACACCTTC.

This clone came up once. The chain employs TRBV7-9 and TRBJ2-7; 10 bases match TRBD1. The CDR3 totals 16 residues. V gave up 4 bases and J gave up 6 bases; unmatched junction bases: 12. CDR1 SEHNR and CDR2 FQNEAQ come from the germline V gene (reference sequence). This CDR3 reads CASSYCPTTGGCEQYF. CDR3 in DNA: TGTGCCAGCAGCTATTGCCCAACGACAGGGGGCTGCGAGCAGTACTTC.

J is TRBJ2-3 and V is TRBV19; TRBD1 might be the D (7 bases). Per the germline V gene, CDR1 is LNHDA and CDR2 is SQIVND (reference sequence). CDR3 length equals 14 residues. V was cut by 5 bases and J by 2 bases, with 11 bases left in between. CDR3 amino acids: CASSQGGDTDTQYF. In DNA form, the CDR3 reads TGTGCCAGTAGTCAGGGGGGAGACACAGATACGCAGTATTTT.

J is TRBJ2-1 and V is TRBV5-5; D not certain. V gave up 3 bases and J gave up 0 bases, with 7 bases separating them. The CDR3 length is 14 residues. The germline CDR1 and CDR2 sequences are SGHKS and YYEKEE (reference sequence). The CDR3: CASSSRNSYNEQFF. The CDR3 DNA reads TGTGCCAGCAGCTCCCGCAACTCCTACAATGAGCAGTTCTTC.

In this sample, this clone turned up a few times. The chain combines TRBV5-5 with TRBJ1-3, with TRBD1 matching over 8 bases. V trimming: 0 bases; J trimming: 4 bases; junction bases outside the gene matches: 3. CDR3 size: 15 residues. CDR1 and CDR2 (germline): SGHKS, YYEKEE (reference sequence). Written as DNA, the CDR3 is TGTGCCAGCAGCTTGGGCAGGGGGCCCGGAAACACCATATATTTT. Encoded protein: CASSLGRGPGNTIYF. Full variable domain (rest looked up from reference TRBV5-5 and TRBJ1-3): DAGVTQSPTHLIKTRGQQVTLRCSPISGHKSVSWYQQVLGQGPQFIFQYYEKEERGRGNFPDRFSARQFPNYSSELNVNALLLGDSALYLCASSLGRGPGNTIYFGEGSWLTVV.

This clone was picked up a small number of times. The chain has TRBV6-2 or TRBV6-3 and TRBJ1-6; 7 bases line up with TRBD1. With 4 bases clipped from V and 8 bases from J, the junction kept 8 bases outside the gene matches. The CDR3 length is 15 residues. CDR1 and CDR2 (germline): MNHEY, SVGEGT. The CDR3 DNA is TGTGCCAGCAGTTTGGGACAGATCGGGGATTCACCCCTCCACTTT. Amino acid sequence: CASSLGQIGDSPLHF.

The chain carries TRBV5-4 and TRBJ1-1; TRBD1 agrees at 7 bases. With V trimmed by 5 bases and J by 5 bases, 9 bases remained unmatched. This CDR3 has 14 residues. The germline V gene has CDR1 SGHNT and CDR2 YYREEE (reference sequence). The CDR3 spells CASSRPTGQTEAFF. The CDR3 DNA reads as TGTGCCAGCAGTAGACCGACAGGGCAAACTGAAGCTTTCTTT.

The chain combines TRBV5-1 with TRBJ2-7; D ambiguous. Germline loops: CDR1 SGHRS, CDR2 YFSETQ. The V and J ends lost 0 bases and 4 bases respectively, with 14 bases between them. This CDR3 comprises 15 residues. CDR3 coding DNA: TGCGCCAGCAGCTTGGGGACCGTTCTTGTGTACGAGCAGTACTTC. Translated: CASSLGTVLVYEQYF.

The genes are TRBV6-5 and TRBJ1-2, with TRBD1 identical over 7 bases. Germline V gene sequence: CDR1 MNHEY, CDR2 SVGAGI. V was pared by 6 bases and J by 4 bases, with 8 bases of the junction left unmatched. The CDR3 runs 14 residues. The CDR3 nucleotides read TGTGCCAGCAGGAAGACAGGGCCGGGCTATGGCTACACCTTC. It specifies CASRKTGPGYGYTF.

V usage is TRBV19 and J usage is TRBJ2-3; D remains unclear. CDR3 length: 16 amino acids. CDR1 LNHDA and CDR2 SQIVND come from the germline V gene (reference sequence). Trimming removed 3 bases at V and 1 base at J, with 14 bases between. The CDR3, as DNA: TGTGCCAGTAGTATTACATGGGTTCCCGGCACAGATACGCAGTATTTT. It is translated as CASSITWVPGTDTQYF.